Each of the 19 T cell receptor beta chains below was sequenced from the same sample in a study of CD8 T cells in Susac syndrome. The RNA, about 0.45 to 1 ug, was put through reverse transcription using random hexamers. MiXCR, applied by TCRdb to the immunoSEQ multiplex PCR reads, yields one record per CDR3 protein. This table holds 100,000 to 150,000 distinct CDR3 sequences, 75% to 90% found once. Material for sequencing was CD8+ T cells from PBMCs. Source of these receptors: a human donor with multiple sclerosis.

The gene calls are TRBV5-6 and TRBJ2-1; 8 positions agree with TRBD1. The CDR3 contains 16 residues. Germline V gives CDR1 SGHDT, CDR2 YYEEEE. The ends lost 3 bases at V and 4 bases at J; junction bases unmatched: 9. CDR3 sequence reads: CASSYRQGLRYNEQFF. CDR3 nucleotides: TGTGCCAGCAGCTATCGACAGGGGTTAAGGTACAATGAGCAGTTCTTC.

This chain joins TRBV7-3 and TRBJ2-3, with 14 bases that match TRBD2. Looked up from germline, CDR1 is SGHTA and CDR2 is FQGTGA. CDR3 length: 16 amino acids. V trimming: 5 bases; J trimming: 4 bases; junction bases outside the gene matches: 5. CDR3 sequence: CASSPGLAGAADTQYF. The DNA for the CDR3 is TGTGCCAGCAGCCCGGGACTAGCGGGAGCGGCAGATACGCAGTATTTT.

V usage is TRBV9 and J usage is TRBJ2-5; maybe TRBD2 (6 bases). This CDR3 has 15 residues. Per germline, CDR1 SGDLS and CDR2 YYNGEE. Trimming took 4 bases from V and 4 from J, leaving 17 bases between them. CDR3 nucleotide sequence: TGTGCCAGCAGCTCCAGAGGAGGGGAAGGAGAGACCCAGTACTTC. Its protein is CASSSRGGEGETQYF.

V and J are TRBV12-5 and TRBJ2-5; D might be TRBD1 or TRBD2, each matching 5 bases. The germline V and J ends were trimmed by 0 bases and 5 bases, with 16 bases remaining between them. Germline V gene data show CDR1 as LGHNT and CDR2 as FRNRAP. The CDR3 covers 16 residues. CDR3 region: CASGLVNPGPRETQYF. CDR3 nucleotides: TGTGCTAGTGGTTTGGTAAACCCGGGACCAAGGGAGACCCAGTACTTC.

The J gene is TRBJ1-3, the V gene TRBV28; D not resolved. This CDR3 has 16 amino acids. CDR1 is MDHEN, CDR2 SYDVKM, per germline. With 3 bases removed from V and 0 bases from J, the gap between germline ends came to 12 bases. This chain's CDR3 is CASSFEGRISGNTIYF. The CDR3 DNA follows: TGTGCCAGCAGTTTCGAGGGTCGTATCTCTGGAAACACCATATATTTT.

This clonotype was picked up a small number of times. The rearrangement uses TRBV7-9 and TRBJ1-2; D is undetermined. Germline-derived CDR1 and CDR2 are SEHNR and FQNEAQ (reference sequence). The CDR3 runs to 13 residues. V dropped 4 bases and J dropped 8 bases, with 14 bases sitting between them. CDR3 nucleotides: TGTGCCAGCAGCTCCCCCCTGGCGGAGGGCTACACCTTC. Protein product: CASSSPLAEGYTF.

This clonotype was observed a handful of times. The chain employs TRBV4-1 and TRBJ2-1, with a tentative D call TRBD2 (6 bases). This CDR3 is built from 15 residues. CDR1 MGHRA and CDR2 YSYEKL come from the germline V gene. Trimming removed 4 bases from V and 8 bases from J, with 18 bases in between. DNA of the CDR3: TGCGCCAGCAGCCCTTCATTTGGGGGACTCTATGAGCAGTTCTTC. Encoded protein: CASSPSFGGLYEQFF.

A word on this clonotype: Without the conserved terminal phenylalanine or tryptophan, this CDR3 likely stems from a read error. The CDR3 loop is CASSPDNYYGYTC. CDR3 coding DNA: TGTGCCAGCAGTCCGGACAACTACTATGGCTACACCTGC. The chain uses TRBV6-5 and TRBJ1-2; maybe TRBD1 (5 bases). Germline CDR1 MNHEY, CDR2 SVGAGI. Between the trimmed V and J ends, which lost 5 bases and 3 bases, there was a span of 10 bases. The CDR3 runs to 13 residues.

This clonotype was detected only a few times. The chain recombines TRBV6-5 with TRBJ2-5; D perhaps matches TRBD1 (5 bases). Trimming left V 5 bases short and J 2 bases short, with 12 bases between. This CDR3 has 14 amino acids. The germline V gene encodes CDR1 MNHEY and CDR2 SVGAGI. CDR3 nucleotide sequence: TGTGCCAGCAGTCCCGTCGACAGTCAAGAGACCCAGTACTTC. Residues: CASSPVDSQETQYF.

V and J are TRBV6-5 and TRBJ2-1, with 9 bases aligning to TRBD2. The CDR3 totals 15 residues. Germline loops: CDR1 MNHEY, CDR2 SVGAGI. V trimming: 4 bases; J trimming: 7 bases; junction bases outside the gene matches: 8. The chain's CDR3 is CASSSGGRAGNEQFF. The CDR3 nucleotides are TGTGCCAGCAGTTCTGGCGGGAGGGCCGGGAATGAGCAGTTCTTC.

There are a few counts of this clonotype. This sequence joins TRBV7-9 and TRBJ2-2, with TRBD1 matching 10 bases. This CDR3 is 14 amino acids long. Germline-derived CDR1 and CDR2 are SEHNR and FQNEAQ (reference sequence). V lost 6 bases, J lost 6 bases, and 4 bases stayed unmatched. CDR3 nucleotides: TGTGCCAGCAGGCCGGGACAGGGGTCCGGGGAGCTGTTTTTT. It yields the protein CASRPGQGSGELFF. Full variable domain (rest looked up from reference TRBV7-9 and TRBJ2-2): DTGVSQNPRHKITKRGQNVTFRCDPISEHNRLYWYRQTLGQGPEFLTYFQNEAQLEKSRLLSDRFSAERPKGSFSTLEIQRTEQGDSAMYLCASRPGQGSGELFFGEGSRLTVL.

The chain has TRBV20-1 and TRBJ1-5; D perhaps matches TRBD1 (5 bases). The CDR3 extends over 15 amino acids. With 3 bases removed from V and 2 bases from J, the gap between germline ends came to 14 bases. Germline loops: CDR1 DFQATT, CDR2 SNEGSKA (reference sequence). Written as DNA, the CDR3 is TGCAGTGCTAGCTCGTTGGGGGACGGCAATCAGCCCCAGCATTTT. It encodes CSASSLGDGNQPQHF.

The genes are TRBV27 and TRBJ2-1; 7 bases agree with TRBD2. Germline trimming cut 3 bases from V and 10 bases from J; bases unmatched to any gene: 6. CDR1 is MNHEY, CDR2 SMNVEV, per germline (reference sequence). The CDR3 is made up of 13 amino acids. In DNA form, the CDR3 reads TGTGCCAGCAGTTTTTCTAGCGGTGCCGAGCAGTTCTTC. Encoded protein: CASSFSSGAEQFF.

CDR3 amino acids: CASSLLLAGGQGDTQYF. As DNA, the CDR3 is TGTGCCAGCAGTTTGTTGTTAGCGGGGGGGCAAGGGGATACGCAGTATTTT. The J gene is TRBJ2-3, the V gene TRBV12-3 or TRBV12-4, with 11 bases matching TRBD2. CDR3 length equals 17 residues. Trimming removed 3 bases from V and 6 bases from J; junction bases left unmatched: 11.

The chain employs TRBV19 and TRBJ2-7; the D is unclear. This CDR3 is 15 amino acids long. The germline CDR1 and CDR2 sequences are LNHDA and SQIVND (reference sequence). V lost 1 base and J 3 bases, leaving 13 bases between the germline ends. For the CDR3, the DNA is TGTGCCAGTAGTATAGTATTCGGTAAAGACTACGAGCAGTACTTC. Its protein product is CASSIVFGKDYEQYF. The full variable domain, completed using reference TRBV19 and TRBJ2-7, is DGGITQSPKYLFRKEGQNVTLSCEQNLNHDAMYWYRQDPGQGLRLIYYSQIVNDFQKGDIAEGYSVSREKKESFPLTVTSAQKNPTAFYLCASSIVFGKDYEQYFGPGTRLTVT.

This chain uses TRBV10-3 with TRBJ2-7; 8 nucleotides agree with TRBD1. V trimming: 0 bases; J trimming: 3 bases; junction bases outside the gene matches: 7. This CDR3 is built from 16 residues. Germline values: CDR1 ENHRY, CDR2 SYGVKD. The CDR3 loop is CAISESPGQDVYEQYF. As DNA, the CDR3 is TGTGCCATCAGTGAGTCTCCGGGACAGGATGTCTACGAGCAGTACTTC.

V and J are TRBV7-6 and TRBJ1-1; D gene unclear. Germline CDR1 is SGHVS and CDR2 is FNYEAQ. Trimming removed 3 bases at V and 1 base at J, with 6 bases between. CDR3 length: 13 amino acids. The CDR3 DNA reads TGTGCCAGCAGCTTCGAGGGGAACACTGAAGCTTTCTTT. Encoded protein: CASSFEGNTEAFF.

For this clonotype: Germline is not matched at one junction end, which may reflect a read error. This chain connects TRBV7-6 to TRBJ1-3; the D gene is possibly TRBD1 (6 bases). This CDR3 has 17 residues. Germline CDR1 SGHVS, CDR2 FNYEAQ. CDR3 sequence (DNA): TGTGCCAGCAGCTTGGACGCGGGGGGGCCCTCTGGAAACATCATATATTTT. It specifies CASSLDAGGPSGNIIYF.

V gene TRBV13 combines with J gene TRBJ1-2; D perhaps matches TRBD1 (6 bases). The germline gives CDR1 PRHDT, CDR2 FYEKMQ (reference sequence). This CDR3 is built from 17 residues. V lost 5 bases and J 3 bases, leaving 22 bases between the germline ends. The CDR3: CASSPQGSRGPDYGYTF. The CDR3 DNA sequence: TGTGCCAGCAGCCCGCAAGGTTCCCGGGGGCCGGACTATGGCTACACCTTC.